The rows below give T cell receptor beta chains drawn from one sample of a study of cytotoxic CD8 clonotypes in ibrutinib-treated CLL. Clones were sequenced by immunoSEQ multiplex PCR, and TCRdb holds only the in-frame ones, with some missing. This table holds almost 250,000 clones, 60% to 75% found once. The sequencing used PBMCs, collected after 24 months of ibrutinib treatment. Receptors were obtained from a human donor with chronic lymphocytic leukemia. Each CDR3 is given with its conserved first and last residue. The D gene is left open where the match is weak.

TRBV7-3	TRBD2	TRBJ2-5	13	CASSSGRVETQYF
TRBV7-2	.	TRBJ2-1	13	CASSLGRRDEQFF
TRBV28	.	TRBJ1-1	14	CASSPGALGTEAFF
TRBV6-1	.	TRBJ1-1	13	CASKPQPDTEAFF
TRBV6-1	.	TRBJ2-1	15	CASSEYGGTYNEQFF
TRBV7-3	TRBD2	TRBJ2-1	15	CASSTSGLADNEQFF
TRBV9	.	TRBJ2-6	15	CASSWTGSGANVLTF
TRBV7-8	.	TRBJ2-2	12	CASSLRPGELFF
TRBV7-3	TRBD2	TRBJ2-3	17	CASSQRGSGSIRDTQYF
TRBV5-1	.	TRBJ1-1	15	CASSLVPGQNTEAFF
TRBV4-1	.	TRBJ1-2	16	CASSQEGLDLNYGYTF
TRBV6-5	TRBD2	TRBJ2-1	11	CASKRGNEQFF
TRBV28	.	TRBJ1-2	15	CASSLPLTELDGYTF
TRBV27	TRBD1	TRBJ1-2	15	CASRNPGQGNYGYTF
TRBV15	TRBD1	TRBJ2-2	15	CATSRDRGTGGELFF
TRBV5-1	.	TRBJ1-6	14	CASSPDGLGSPLHF
TRBV7-3	.	TRBJ1-2	13	CASSTTVGYGYTF
TRBV5-1	.	TRBJ2-1	14	CASSLGGPSNEQFF
TRBV10-2	.	TRBJ2-5	14	CASSATIGWETQYF
TRBV6-5	.	TRBJ1-1	13	CASSYDLNTEAFF
TRBV28	TRBD2	TRBJ2-3	19	CASSLFFSSATSAKDTQYF
TRBV10-1	TRBD2	TRBJ2-7	15	CASSERGGGSYEQYF
TRBV27	.	TRBJ2-3	13	CASSYAITDTQYF
TRBV10-3	TRBD1	TRBJ2-7	12	CATTTGSYEQYF
TRBV29-1	.	TRBJ2-1	14	CSVEDRSERDEQFF
TRBV28	.	TRBJ1-1	16	CASSSSGTTLNTEAFF
TRBV29-1	TRBD2	TRBJ2-1	19	CSVDGPSGRGGGGYNEQFF
TRBV27	TRBD2	TRBJ2-3	15	CASSFSGRLADTQYF
TRBV14	TRBD1	TRBJ1-4	15	CASSRITGAREKLFF
TRBV28	TRBD1	TRBJ1-2	14	CASSSTGGNYGYTF
TRBV29-1	.	TRBJ1-4	12	CSVGSLSEKLFF
TRBV15	.	TRBJ2-5	14	CATSRDIPAETQYF
TRBV27	.	TRBJ1-5	14	CASRYRDNEEPQHF
TRBV7-9	.	TRBJ2-5	11	CASSSIPTQYF
TRBV25-1	.	TRBJ1-5	14	CASSESGGSQPQHF
TRBV28	.	TRBJ2-2	14	CASKGLWNTGELFF
TRBV15	.	TRBJ1-3	15	CATSRDIGGVNTIYF
TRBV9	TRBD2	TRBJ2-7	12	CASSPGGGEQYF
TRBV6-6	TRBD1	TRBJ1-3	16	CASSWDRTSSGNTIYF
TRBV28	.	TRBJ1-2	13	CAIPLRQGGGYTF
TRBV28	TRBD1	TRBJ2-7	20	CASSSNRRQGSIRSSYEQYF